One sample yielded the 2 T cell receptor beta chains listed below, sequenced in a study of blood T cell repertoires in COVID-19. Repertoires were generated with immunoSEQ multiplex PCR, while TCRdb's copy carries only in-frame clones and drops some. The top ten clones hold about 9.3% of a sample with more than 85,000 clones, 70% to 80% of them seen once. The sample taken for sequencing was peripheral blood. The receptors were sampled from a man aged 60 to 69 with active or convalescent COVID-19.

The V and J genes are TRBV25-1 and TRBJ2-3; no firm D call. From germline, CDR1 is MGHDK and CDR2 SYGVNS. Trimming shortened V by 2 bases and J by 2 bases, and 5 bases separated the two germline ends. This CDR3 is 13 amino acids long. The DNA for the CDR3 is TGTGCCAGCAGTGAACCCAACACAGATACGCAGTATTTT. Amino acid sequence: CASSEPNTDTQYF.

The gene calls are TRBV4-1 and TRBJ2-3, with no clear D. Between the trimmed V and J ends, which lost 0 bases and 3 bases, there was a span of 4 bases. The CDR3 has 13 amino acids. Germline V gene sequence: CDR1 MGHRA, CDR2 YSYEKL. The CDR3 protein is CASSQERTDTQYF. Written as DNA, the CDR3 is TGCGCCAGCAGCCAAGAGCGGACAGATACGCAGTATTTT.